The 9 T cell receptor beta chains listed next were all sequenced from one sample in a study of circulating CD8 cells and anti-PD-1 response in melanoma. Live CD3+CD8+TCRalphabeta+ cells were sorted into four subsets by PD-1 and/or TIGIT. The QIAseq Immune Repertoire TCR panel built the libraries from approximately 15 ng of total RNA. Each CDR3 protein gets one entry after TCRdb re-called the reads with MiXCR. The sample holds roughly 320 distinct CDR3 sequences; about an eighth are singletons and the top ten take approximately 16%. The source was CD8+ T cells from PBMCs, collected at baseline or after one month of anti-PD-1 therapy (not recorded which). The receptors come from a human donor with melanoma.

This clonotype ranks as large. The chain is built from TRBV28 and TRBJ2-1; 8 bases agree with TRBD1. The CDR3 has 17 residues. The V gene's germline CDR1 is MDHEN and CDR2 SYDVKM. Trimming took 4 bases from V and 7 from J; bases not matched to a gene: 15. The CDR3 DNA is TGTGCCAGCAGTTCCTTCCAGGGGGCAGTGTCGTCAAATGAGCAGTTCTTC. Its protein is CASSSFQGAVSSNEQFF.

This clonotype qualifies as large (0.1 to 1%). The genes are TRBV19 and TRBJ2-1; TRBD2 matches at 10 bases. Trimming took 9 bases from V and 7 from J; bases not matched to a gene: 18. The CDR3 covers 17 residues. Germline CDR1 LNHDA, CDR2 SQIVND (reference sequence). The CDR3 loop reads CASSPNRAGGVGNEQFF. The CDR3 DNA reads TGTGCCAGCTCCCCCAACAGAGCGGGGGGGGTCGGAAATGAGCAGTTCTTC. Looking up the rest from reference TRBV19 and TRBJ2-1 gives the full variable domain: DGGITQSPKYLFRKEGQNVTLSCEQNLNHDAMYWYRQDPGQGLRLIYYSQIVNDFQKGDIAEGYSVSREKKESFPLTVTSAQKNPTAFYLCASSPNRAGGVGNEQFFGPGTRLTVL.

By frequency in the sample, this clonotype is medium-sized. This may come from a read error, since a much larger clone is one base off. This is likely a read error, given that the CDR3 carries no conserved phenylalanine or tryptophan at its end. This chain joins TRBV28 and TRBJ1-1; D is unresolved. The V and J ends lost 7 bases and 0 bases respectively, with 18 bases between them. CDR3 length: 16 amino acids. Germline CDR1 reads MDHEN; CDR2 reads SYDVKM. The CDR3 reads CASTTSTRSMNTEAFL. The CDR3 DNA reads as TGTGCCAGCACCACGAGCACCAGATCAATGAACACTGAAGCTTTCCTT.

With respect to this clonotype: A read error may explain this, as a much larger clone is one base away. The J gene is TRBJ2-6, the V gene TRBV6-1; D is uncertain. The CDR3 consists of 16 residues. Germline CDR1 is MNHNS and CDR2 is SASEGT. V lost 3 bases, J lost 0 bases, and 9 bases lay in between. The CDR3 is CASSENGRSGANVLTF. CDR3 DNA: TGTGCCAGCAGTGAGAATGGGCGCTCTGGGGCCAACGTCCTGACTTTC.

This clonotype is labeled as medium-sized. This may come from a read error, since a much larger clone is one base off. The CDR3 protein is CFYEAGQPNTEAFF. CDR3 in DNA: TGCTTCTATGAGGCAGGGCAACCGAACACTGAAGCTTTCTTT. The J gene is TRBJ1-1, the V gene TRBV19; a possible D gene is TRBD1 (5 bases). Germline-derived CDR1 and CDR2 are LNHDA and SQIVND (reference sequence). The CDR3 spans 14 residues.

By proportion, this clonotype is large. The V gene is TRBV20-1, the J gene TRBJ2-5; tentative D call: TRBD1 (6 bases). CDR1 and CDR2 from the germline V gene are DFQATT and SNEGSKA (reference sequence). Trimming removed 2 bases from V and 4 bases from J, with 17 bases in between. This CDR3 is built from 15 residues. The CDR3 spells CSARWSQGLGETQYF. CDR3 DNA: TGCAGTGCTAGATGGTCCCAGGGGTTGGGAGAGACCCAGTACTTC.

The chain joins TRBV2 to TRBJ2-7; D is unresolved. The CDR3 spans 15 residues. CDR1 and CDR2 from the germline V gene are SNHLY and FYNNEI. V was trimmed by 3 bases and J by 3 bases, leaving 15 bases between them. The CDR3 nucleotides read TGTGCCAGCAGTGAGGTGGCAGGCGCTCTCTACGAGCAGTACTTC. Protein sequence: CASSEVAGALYEQYF.

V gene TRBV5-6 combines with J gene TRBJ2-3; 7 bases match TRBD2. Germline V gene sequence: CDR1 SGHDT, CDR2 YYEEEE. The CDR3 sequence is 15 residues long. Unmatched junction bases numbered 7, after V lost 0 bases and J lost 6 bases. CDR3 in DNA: TGTGCCAGCAGCTTGGTTCGGGGGGAACAGGATACGCAGTATTTT. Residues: CASSLVRGEQDTQYF.

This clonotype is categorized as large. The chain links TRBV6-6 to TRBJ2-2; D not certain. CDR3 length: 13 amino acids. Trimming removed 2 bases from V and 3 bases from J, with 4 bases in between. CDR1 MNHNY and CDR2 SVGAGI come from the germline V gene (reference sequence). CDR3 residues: CASSYRDTGELFF. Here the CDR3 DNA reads TGTGCCAGCAGTTACAGGGACACCGGGGAGCTGTTTTTT.